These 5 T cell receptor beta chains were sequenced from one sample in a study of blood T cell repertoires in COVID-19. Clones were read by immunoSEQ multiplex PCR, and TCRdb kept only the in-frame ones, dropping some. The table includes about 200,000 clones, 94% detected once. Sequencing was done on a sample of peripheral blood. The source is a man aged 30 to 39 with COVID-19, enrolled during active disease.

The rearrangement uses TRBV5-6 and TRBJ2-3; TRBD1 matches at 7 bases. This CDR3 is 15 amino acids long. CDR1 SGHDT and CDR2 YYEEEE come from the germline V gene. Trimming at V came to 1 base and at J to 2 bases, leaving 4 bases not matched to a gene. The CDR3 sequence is CASSLLRGLTDTQYF. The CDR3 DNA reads TGTGCCAGCAGCTTGTTAAGGGGGCTCACAGATACGCAGTATTTT.

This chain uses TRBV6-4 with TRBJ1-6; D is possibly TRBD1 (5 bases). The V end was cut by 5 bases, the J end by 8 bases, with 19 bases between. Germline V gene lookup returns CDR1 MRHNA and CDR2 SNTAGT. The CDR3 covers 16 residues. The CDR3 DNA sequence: TGTGCCAGCAGTCCCTCGGGGGAGCCGGGGGATTCACCCCTCCACTTT. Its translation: CASSPSGEPGDSPLHF.

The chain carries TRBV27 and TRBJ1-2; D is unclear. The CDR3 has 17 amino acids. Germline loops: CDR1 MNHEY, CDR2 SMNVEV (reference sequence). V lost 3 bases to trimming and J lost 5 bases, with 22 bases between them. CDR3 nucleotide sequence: TGTGCCAGCAGTTTTGCGGGGAACCCGGGTCCTGGTTATGGCTACACCTTC. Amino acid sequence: CASSFAGNPGPGYGYTF.

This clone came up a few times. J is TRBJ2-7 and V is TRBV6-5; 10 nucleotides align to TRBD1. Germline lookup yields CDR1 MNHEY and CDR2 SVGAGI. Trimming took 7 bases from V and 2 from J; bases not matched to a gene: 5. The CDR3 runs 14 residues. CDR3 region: CASTPGQGTYEQYF. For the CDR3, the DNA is TGTGCCAGCACCCCGGGACAGGGGACCTACGAGCAGTACTTC.

Written as DNA, the CDR3 is TGCGCCAGCGTCCTTGAGGGGGCAACTGAAGCTTTCTTT. It translates to CASVLEGATEAFF. The chain has TRBV5-1 and TRBJ1-1, with 7 positions matching TRBD1. From germline, CDR1 is SGHRS and CDR2 YFSETQ. The junction had 8 bases not matched to a gene; V was cut back by 7 bases and J by 5 bases. The CDR3 consists of 13 residues.